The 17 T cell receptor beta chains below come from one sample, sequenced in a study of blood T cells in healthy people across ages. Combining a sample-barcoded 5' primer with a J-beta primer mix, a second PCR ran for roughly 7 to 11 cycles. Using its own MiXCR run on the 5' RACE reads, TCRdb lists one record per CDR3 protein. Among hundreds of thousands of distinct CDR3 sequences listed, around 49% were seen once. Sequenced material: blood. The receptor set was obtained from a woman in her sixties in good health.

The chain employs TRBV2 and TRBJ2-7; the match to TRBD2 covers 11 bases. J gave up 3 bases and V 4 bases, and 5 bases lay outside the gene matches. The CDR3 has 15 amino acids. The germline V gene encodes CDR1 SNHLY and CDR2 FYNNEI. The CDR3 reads CASSVGTSGIYEQYF. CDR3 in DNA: TGTGCCAGCAGTGTCGGGACTAGCGGTATCTACGAGCAGTACTTC.

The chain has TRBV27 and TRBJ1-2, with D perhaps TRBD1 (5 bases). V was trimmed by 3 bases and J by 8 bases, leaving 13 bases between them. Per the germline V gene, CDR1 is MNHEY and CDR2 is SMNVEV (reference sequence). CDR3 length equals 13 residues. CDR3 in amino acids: CASSFTQGGGYTF. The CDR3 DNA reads TGTGCCAGCAGTTTTACCCAGGGTGGGGGCTACACCTTC.

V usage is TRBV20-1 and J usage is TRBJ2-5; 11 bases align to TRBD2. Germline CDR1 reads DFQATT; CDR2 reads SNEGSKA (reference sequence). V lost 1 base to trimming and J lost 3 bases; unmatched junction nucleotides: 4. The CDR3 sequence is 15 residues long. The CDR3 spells CSARAPGLAEETQYF. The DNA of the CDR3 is TGCAGTGCTAGAGCCCCGGGACTAGCGGAAGAGACCCAGTACTTC.

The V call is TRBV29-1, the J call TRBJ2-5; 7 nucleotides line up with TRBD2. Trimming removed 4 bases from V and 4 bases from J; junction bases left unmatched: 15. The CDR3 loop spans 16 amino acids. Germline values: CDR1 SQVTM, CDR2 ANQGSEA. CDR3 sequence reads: CSVGACGSLIRETQYF. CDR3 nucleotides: TGCAGCGTTGGGGCTTGCGGGAGCCTTATTAGAGAGACCCAGTACTTC.

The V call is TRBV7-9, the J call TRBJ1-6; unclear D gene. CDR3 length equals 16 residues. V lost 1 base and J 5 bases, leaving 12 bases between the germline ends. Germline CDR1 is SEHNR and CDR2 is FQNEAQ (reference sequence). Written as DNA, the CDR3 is TGTGCCAGCAGCTTAGTATCCCTTCTTGATAATTCACCCCTCCACTTT. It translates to CASSLVSLLDNSPLHF.

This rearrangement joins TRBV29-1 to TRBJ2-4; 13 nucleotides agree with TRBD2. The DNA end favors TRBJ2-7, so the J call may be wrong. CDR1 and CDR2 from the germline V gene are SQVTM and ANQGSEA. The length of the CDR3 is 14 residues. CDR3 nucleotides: TGCAGCGTTGATGGGACTAGCGGGACCCACGAGCAGTACTTC. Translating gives CSVDGTSGTHEQYF.

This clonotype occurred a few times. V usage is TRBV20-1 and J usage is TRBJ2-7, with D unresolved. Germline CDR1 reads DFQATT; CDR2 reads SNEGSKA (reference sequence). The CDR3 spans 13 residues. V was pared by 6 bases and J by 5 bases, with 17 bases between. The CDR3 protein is CSATPPNSNEQYF. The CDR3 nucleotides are TGCAGTGCCACTCCCCCAAACAGTAACGAGCAGTACTTC.

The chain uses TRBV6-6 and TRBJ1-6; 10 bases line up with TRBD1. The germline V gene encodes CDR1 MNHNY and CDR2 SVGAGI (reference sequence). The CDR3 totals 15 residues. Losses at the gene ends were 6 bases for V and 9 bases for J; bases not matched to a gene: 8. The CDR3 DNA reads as TGTGCCAGCAGCGACCCGGGGACAGGGGCTTCACCCCTCCACTTT. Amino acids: CASSDPGTGASPLHF.

The CDR3 nucleotides read TGCGCCAGCAGCTTGGGGGTCGAGGGAGGACGTGAGCAGTACTTC. This encodes CASSLGVEGGREQYF. The chain joins TRBV5-1 to TRBJ2-5, with TRBD2 as a possible D gene (6 bases). This CDR3 is 15 amino acids long. Trimming took 0 bases from V and 11 from J, leaving 20 bases between them. Germline V lookup: CDR1 SGHRS, CDR2 YFSETQ.

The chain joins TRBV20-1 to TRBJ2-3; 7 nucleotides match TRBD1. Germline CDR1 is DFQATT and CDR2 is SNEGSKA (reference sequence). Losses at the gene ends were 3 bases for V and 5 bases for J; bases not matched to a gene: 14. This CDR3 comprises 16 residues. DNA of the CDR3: TGCAGTGCTAGTGATATTAAACAGGGGTGGAAAGATACGCAGTATTTT. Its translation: CSASDIKQGWKDTQYF.

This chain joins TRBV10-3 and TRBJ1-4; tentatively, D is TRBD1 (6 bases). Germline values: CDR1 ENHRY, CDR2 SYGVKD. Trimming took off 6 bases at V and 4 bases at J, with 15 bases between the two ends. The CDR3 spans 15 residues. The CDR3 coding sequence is TGTGCCATCAGGGAAGGGGGTGCGGATAATGAAAAACTGTTTTTT. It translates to CAIREGGADNEKLFF.

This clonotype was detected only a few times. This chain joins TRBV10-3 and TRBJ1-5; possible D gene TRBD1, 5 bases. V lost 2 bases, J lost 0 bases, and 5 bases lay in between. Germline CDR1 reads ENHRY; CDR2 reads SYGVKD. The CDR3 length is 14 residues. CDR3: CAISETGSNQPQHF. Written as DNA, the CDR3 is TGTGCCATCAGTGAGACAGGTAGCAATCAGCCCCAGCATTTT.

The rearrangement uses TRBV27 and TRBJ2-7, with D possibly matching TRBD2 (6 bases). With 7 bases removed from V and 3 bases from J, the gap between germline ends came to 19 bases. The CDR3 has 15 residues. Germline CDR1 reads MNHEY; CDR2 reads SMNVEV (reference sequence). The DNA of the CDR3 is TGTGCCAGCACCGCCACGGGGGACGGTGACTACGAGCAGTACTTC. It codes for CASTATGDGDYEQYF.

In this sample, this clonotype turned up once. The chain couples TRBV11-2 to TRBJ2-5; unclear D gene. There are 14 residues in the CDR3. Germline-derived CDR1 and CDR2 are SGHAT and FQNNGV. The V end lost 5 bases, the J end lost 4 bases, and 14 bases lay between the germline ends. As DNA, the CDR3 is TGTGCCAGCAGCCCCCGCCAGATGGGAGAGACCCAGTACTTC. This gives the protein CASSPRQMGETQYF.

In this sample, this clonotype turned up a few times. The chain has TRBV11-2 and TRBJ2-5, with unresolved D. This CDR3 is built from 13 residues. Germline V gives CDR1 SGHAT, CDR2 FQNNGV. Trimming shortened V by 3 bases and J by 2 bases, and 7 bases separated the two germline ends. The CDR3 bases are TGTGCCAGCAGCTTGTGGCGGCAAGAGACCCAGTACTTC. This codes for CASSLWRQETQYF.

For the CDR3, the DNA is TGTGCCAGCAGCGCCCGACAGGGAGAAAATCAGCCCCAGCATTTT. It specifies CASSARQGENQPQHF. The J gene is TRBJ1-5, the V gene TRBV2; 7 nucleotides agree with TRBD1. This CDR3 is built from 15 residues. After removal of 6 bases from V and 4 bases from J, the junction contained 9 bases not matched to a gene. Germline-derived CDR1 and CDR2 are SNHLY and FYNNEI.

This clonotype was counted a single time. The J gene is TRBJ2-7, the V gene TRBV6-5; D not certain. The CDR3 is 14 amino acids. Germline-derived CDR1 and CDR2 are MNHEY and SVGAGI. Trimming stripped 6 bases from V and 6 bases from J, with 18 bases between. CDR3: CASRPQGRVTEQYF. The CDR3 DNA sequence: TGTGCCAGCAGGCCGCAAGGTCGGGTTACCGAGCAGTACTTC.